This T cell receptor beta chain stems from a study of response to subunit inactivated influenza vaccine. Findings and limits, study-wide: The authors suggested that few new T cells are recruited per seasonal influenza vaccination.

TCRdb re-analysed the RT-PCR reads in MiXCR, keeping a single row per CDR3 protein. The sample holds about 500,000 distinct CDR3 sequences, 16% seen once. This clonotype was counted many times. Its antigen is undetermined. There are 16 residues in the CDR3. V lost 2 bases, J lost 4 bases, and 7 bases stayed unmatched. Germline CDR1 reads SGHRS; CDR2 reads YFSETQ. The chain employs TRBV5-1 and TRBJ2-5, with 11 positions matching TRBD2. The source is a man aged 45 to 70 who received an inactivated influenza vaccine. This specimen consisted of CD4+ T cells sorted from PBMCs, obtained less than 30 months after vaccination. This CDR3 is CASSFQLAGVLETQYF. For the CDR3, the DNA is TGCGCCAGCAGCTTCCAACTAGCGGGAGTTCTAGAGACCCAGTACTTC.